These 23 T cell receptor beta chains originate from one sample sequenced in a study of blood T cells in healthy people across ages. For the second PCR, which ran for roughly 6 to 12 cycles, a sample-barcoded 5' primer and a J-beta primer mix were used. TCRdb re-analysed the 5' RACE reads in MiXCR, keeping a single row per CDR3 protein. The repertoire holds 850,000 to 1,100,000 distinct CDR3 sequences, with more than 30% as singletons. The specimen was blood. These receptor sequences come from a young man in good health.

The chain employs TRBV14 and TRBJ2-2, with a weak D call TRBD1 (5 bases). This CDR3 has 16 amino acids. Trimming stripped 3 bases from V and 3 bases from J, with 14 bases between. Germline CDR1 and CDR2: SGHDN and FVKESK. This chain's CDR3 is CASSHPRLQDTGELFF. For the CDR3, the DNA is TGTGCCAGCAGCCATCCGCGCCTACAGGACACCGGGGAGCTGTTTTTT.

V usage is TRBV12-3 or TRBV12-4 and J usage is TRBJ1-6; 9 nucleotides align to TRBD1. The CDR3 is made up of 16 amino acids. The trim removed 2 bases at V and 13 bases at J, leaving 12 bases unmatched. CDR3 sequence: CASSLTGGGIESPLHF. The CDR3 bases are TGTGCCAGCAGTTTAACAGGGGGCGGAATTGAAAGTCCCCTCCACTTT.

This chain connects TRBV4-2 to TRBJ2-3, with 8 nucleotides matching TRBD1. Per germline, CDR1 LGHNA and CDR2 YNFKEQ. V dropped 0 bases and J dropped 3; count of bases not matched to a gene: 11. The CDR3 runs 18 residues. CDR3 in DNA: TGTGCCAGCAGCCAAGAGCTGTCTGGCAGGGGGCCGACAGATACGCAGTATTTT. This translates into CASSQELSGRGPTDTQYF.

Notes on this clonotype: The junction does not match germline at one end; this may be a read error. CDR3 sequence: CTSGPLQGANSPLHF. The CDR3 region has the DNA TGTACCAGCGGCCCTCTACAGGGGGCGAATTCACCCCTCCACTTT. This chain joins TRBV9 and TRBJ1-6; 9 nucleotides match TRBD1. This CDR3 region has 15 residues. CDR1 SGDLS and CDR2 YYNGEE come from the germline V gene.

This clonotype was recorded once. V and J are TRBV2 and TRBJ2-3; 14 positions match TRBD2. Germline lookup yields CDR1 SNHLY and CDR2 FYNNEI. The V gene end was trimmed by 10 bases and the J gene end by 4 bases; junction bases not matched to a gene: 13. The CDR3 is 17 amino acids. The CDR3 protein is CATGVGTSGGRSDTQYF. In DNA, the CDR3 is TGTGCCACCGGCGTCGGGACTAGCGGGGGTAGATCAGATACGCAGTATTTT.

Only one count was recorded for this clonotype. CDR3 DNA: TGTGCCAGCAGTTTAGGCCCCTTTGGGAATGAGCAGTTCTTC. The encoded protein is CASSLGPFGNEQFF. The chain couples TRBV12-3 or TRBV12-4 to TRBJ2-1, with no clear D. The CDR3 is 14 residues long. Trimming cost V 1 base and J 7 bases, with 11 bases left between them.

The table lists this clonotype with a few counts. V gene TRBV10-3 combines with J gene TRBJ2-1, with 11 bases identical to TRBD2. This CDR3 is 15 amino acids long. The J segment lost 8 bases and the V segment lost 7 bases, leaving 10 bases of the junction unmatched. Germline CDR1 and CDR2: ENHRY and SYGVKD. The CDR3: CAIKTTSGIVDEQFF. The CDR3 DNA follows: TGTGCCATCAAGACGACTAGCGGGATTGTGGATGAGCAGTTCTTC.

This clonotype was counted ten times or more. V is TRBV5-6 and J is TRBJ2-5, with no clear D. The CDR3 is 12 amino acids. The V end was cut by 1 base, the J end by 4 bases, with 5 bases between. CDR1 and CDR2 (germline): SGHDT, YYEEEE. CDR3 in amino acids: CASSLLLETQYF. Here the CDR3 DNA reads TGTGCCAGCAGCTTGTTGTTAGAGACCCAGTACTTC.

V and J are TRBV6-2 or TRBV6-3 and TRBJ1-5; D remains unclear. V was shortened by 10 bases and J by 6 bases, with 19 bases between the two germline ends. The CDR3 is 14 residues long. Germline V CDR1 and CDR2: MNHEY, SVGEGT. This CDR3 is CATKWARRAQPQHF. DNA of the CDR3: TGTGCCACCAAATGGGCAAGGCGGGCTCAGCCCCAGCATTTT.

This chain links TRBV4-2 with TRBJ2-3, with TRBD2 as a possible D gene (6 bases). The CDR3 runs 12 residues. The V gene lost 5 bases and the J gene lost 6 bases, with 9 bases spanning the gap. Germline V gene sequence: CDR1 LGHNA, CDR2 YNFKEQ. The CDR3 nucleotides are TGTGCCAGCAGCTGGGGGGATGATACGCAGTATTTT. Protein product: CASSWGDDTQYF.

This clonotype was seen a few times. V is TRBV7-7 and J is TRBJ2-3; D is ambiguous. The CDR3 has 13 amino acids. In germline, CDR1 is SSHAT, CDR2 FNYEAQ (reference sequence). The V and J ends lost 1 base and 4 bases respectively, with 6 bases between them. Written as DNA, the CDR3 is TGTGCCAGCAGCTTAGAAATCTCAGATACGCAGTATTTT. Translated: CASSLEISDTQYF.

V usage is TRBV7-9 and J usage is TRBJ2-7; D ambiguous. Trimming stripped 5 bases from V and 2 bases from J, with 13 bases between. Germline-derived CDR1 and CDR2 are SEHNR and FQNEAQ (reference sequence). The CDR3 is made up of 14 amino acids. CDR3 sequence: CASSPTEIAYEQYF. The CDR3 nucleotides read TGTGCCAGCAGCCCTACCGAGATAGCCTACGAGCAGTACTTC. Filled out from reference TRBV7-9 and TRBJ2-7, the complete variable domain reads DTGVSQNPRHKITKRGQNVTFRCDPISEHNRLYWYRQTLGQGPEFLTYFQNEAQLEKSRLLSDRFSAERPKGSFSTLEIQRTEQGDSAMYLCASSPTEIAYEQYFGPGTRLTVT.

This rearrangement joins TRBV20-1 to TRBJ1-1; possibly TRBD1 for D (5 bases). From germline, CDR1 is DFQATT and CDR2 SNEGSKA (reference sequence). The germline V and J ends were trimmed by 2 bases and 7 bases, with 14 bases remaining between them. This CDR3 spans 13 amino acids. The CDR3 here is CSARQGTEREAFF. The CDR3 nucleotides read TGCAGTGCTAGACAGGGAACCGAGCGTGAAGCTTTCTTT.

The CDR3 DNA is TGCAGCGTTGAAGTCCCCAGCCAGACCTACGAGCAGTACTTC. It codes for CSVEVPSQTYEQYF. J is TRBJ2-7 and V is TRBV29-1, with D hard to call. V dropped 1 base and J dropped 2 bases, with 12 bases sitting between them. The CDR3 has 14 amino acids. Per germline, CDR1 SQVTM and CDR2 ANQGSEA.

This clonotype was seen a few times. CDR3: CASSRGQVLYEQYF. CDR3 DNA sequence: TGTGCCAGCAGCAGAGGACAGGTTCTCTACGAGCAGTACTTC. J is TRBJ2-7 and V is TRBV5-6; 7 bases fit TRBD1. Germline loops: CDR1 SGHDT, CDR2 YYEEEE. This CDR3 region has 14 residues. The trim removed 4 bases at V and 3 bases at J, leaving 7 bases unmatched.

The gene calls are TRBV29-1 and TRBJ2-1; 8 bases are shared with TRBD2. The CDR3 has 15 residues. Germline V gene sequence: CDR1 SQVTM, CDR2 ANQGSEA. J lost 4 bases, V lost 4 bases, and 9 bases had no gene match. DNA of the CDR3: TGCAGCGTTGTATCTCTAGCGGGCGTATACAATGAGCAGTTCTTC. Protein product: CSVVSLAGVYNEQFF.

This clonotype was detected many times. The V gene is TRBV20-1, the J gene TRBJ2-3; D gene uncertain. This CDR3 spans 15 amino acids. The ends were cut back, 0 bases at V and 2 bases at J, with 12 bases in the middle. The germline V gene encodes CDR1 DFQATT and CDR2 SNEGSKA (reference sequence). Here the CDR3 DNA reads TGCAGTGCTAGAGATATAAGTACCATCACAGATACGCAGTATTTT. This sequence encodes CSARDISTITDTQYF.

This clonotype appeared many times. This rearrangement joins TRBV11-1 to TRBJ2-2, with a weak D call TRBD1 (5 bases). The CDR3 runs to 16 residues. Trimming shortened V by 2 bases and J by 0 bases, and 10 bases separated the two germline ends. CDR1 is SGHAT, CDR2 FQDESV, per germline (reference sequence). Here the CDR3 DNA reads TGTGCCAGCAGCTTAAGGGGCAGATCGAACACCGGGGAGCTGTTTTTT. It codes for CASSLRGRSNTGELFF.

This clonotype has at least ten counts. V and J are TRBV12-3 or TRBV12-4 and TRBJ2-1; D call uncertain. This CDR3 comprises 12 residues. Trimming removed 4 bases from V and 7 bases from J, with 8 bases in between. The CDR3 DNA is TGTGCCAGCAGTTCATCGAGAAATGAGCAGTTCTTC. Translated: CASSSSRNEQFF.

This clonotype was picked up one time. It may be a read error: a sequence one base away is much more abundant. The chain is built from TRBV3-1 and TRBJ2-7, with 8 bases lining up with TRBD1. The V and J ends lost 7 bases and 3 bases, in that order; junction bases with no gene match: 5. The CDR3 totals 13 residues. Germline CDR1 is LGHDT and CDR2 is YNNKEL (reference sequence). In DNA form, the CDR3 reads TGTGCCAGCATCCTCGGGACAGGCTACGAGCAGTACTTC. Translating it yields CASILGTGYEQYF.

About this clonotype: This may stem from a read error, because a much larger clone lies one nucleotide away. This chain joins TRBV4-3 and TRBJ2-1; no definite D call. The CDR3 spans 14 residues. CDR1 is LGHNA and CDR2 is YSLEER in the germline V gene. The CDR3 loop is CANSQDAGYNEQFF. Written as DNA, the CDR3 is TGCGCCAACAGCCAAGATGCAGGCTACAATGAGCAGTTCTTC.

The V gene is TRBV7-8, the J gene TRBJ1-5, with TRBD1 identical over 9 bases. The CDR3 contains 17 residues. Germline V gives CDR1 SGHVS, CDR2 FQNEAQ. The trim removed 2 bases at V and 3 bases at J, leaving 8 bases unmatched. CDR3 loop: CASSLFSGTGYNQPQHF. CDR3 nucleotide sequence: TGTGCCAGCAGCTTATTCTCCGGGACAGGGTACAATCAGCCCCAGCATTTT.

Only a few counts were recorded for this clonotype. CDR3 sequence (DNA): TGTGCCAGCAGTTACTCTCTGATCGCTAACTATGGCTACACCTTC. It translates to CASSYSLIANYGYTF. The J gene is TRBJ1-2, the V gene TRBV6-2 or TRBV6-3, with D hard to call. Trimming shortened V by 0 bases and J by 0 bases, and 8 bases separated the two germline ends. Germline assignment: CDR1 MNHEY and CDR2 SVGEGT. The CDR3 length is 15 residues.